A single sample gave rise to the 32 T cell receptor beta chains below, sequenced in a study of cytomegalovirus exposure and HLA in healthy donors. Use of 60 Vbeta and 13 Jbeta primers characterized the PCR. Profiling relied on immunoSEQ multiplex PCR, and the TCRdb table lists in-frame clones only, not all of them. The sample includes 160,000 or so clones, 80% to 90% of them seen just once. Sequenced sample: PBMCs. The receptors here all came from a man in his fifties in good health and CMV-seropositive.

The chain joins TRBV18 to TRBJ1-3; D is unclear. The CDR3 sequence is 15 residues long. Germline loops: CDR1 KGHSH, CDR2 LQKENI. Trimming took off 2 bases at V and 8 bases at J, with 16 bases between the two ends. The CDR3 region is CASSPESLLGDTIYF. As DNA, the CDR3 is TGTGCCAGCTCACCAGAGAGTCTCCTGGGAGACACCATATATTTT.

The chain joins TRBV6-5 to TRBJ1-3; TRBD1 is a possible D gene (5 bases). This CDR3 comprises 14 residues. Germline V gene lookup returns CDR1 MNHEY and CDR2 SVGAGI. V dropped 6 bases and J dropped 7 bases, with 16 bases sitting between them. In DNA, the CDR3 is TGTGCCAGCAGCCAGGGTGGGGCTTGGAACACCATATATTTT. This codes for CASSQGGAWNTIYF.

The J gene is TRBJ2-4, the V gene TRBV12-5, with 10 bases that match TRBD1. In germline, CDR1 is LGHNT, CDR2 FRNRAP. V dropped 3 bases and J dropped 2; count of bases not matched to a gene: 7. The CDR3 has 17 amino acids. DNA for the CDR3: TGTGCTAGTGGTTTCGTTATGGGACAGGGGCCCAAAAACATTCAGTACTTC. Translation gives CASGFVMGQGPKNIQYF.

This chain joins TRBV28 and TRBJ1-2; D is unresolved. Germline CDR1 and CDR2: MDHEN and SYDVKM. This CDR3 is 13 amino acids long. V was clipped by 2 bases and J by 4 bases, with 8 bases between them. The chain's CDR3 is CASSLSGFYGYTF. The CDR3, as DNA: TGTGCCAGCAGTTTAAGCGGGTTCTATGGCTACACCTTC.

The chain recombines TRBV19 with TRBJ2-5, with 7 bases identical to TRBD2. Germline values: CDR1 LNHDA, CDR2 SQIVND (reference sequence). The CDR3 runs 15 residues. V lost 5 bases, J lost 5 bases, and 11 bases stayed unmatched. CDR3 region: CASSRATGGMETQYF. CDR3 DNA sequence: TGTGCCAGTAGTCGGGCGACGGGGGGTATGGAGACCCAGTACTTC.

This rearrangement joins TRBV10-3 to TRBJ1-6, with 8 bases lining up with TRBD1. V dropped 6 bases and J dropped 6; count of bases not matched to a gene: 7. Looked up from germline, CDR1 is ENHRY and CDR2 is SYGVKD. CDR3 size: 15 residues. CDR3 sequence (DNA): TGTGCCATCAGACTGGACAGGGCCCCTAATTCACCCCTCCACTTT. Protein: CAIRLDRAPNSPLHF.

The CDR3 loop is CASSGLGLDNEQFF. For the CDR3, the DNA is TGTGCCAGTAGTGGTCTAGGACTTGACAATGAGCAGTTCTTC. The gene calls are TRBV19 and TRBJ2-1; D perhaps matches TRBD2 (5 bases). Trimming took off 5 bases at V and 5 bases at J, with 13 bases between the two ends. The CDR3 totals 14 residues. Germline V gene sequence: CDR1 LNHDA, CDR2 SQIVND (reference sequence).

The table lists this clone with a count of one. CDR3 nucleotide sequence: TGTGCCAGCAGTTCTCGGGGGGAGACAGGATTCAGTGGCTACACCTTC. Protein sequence: CASSSRGETGFSGYTF. The rearrangement uses TRBV2 and TRBJ1-2, with a possible D match to TRBD1 (6 bases). With 5 bases removed from V and 7 bases from J, the gap between germline ends came to 23 bases. The CDR3 consists of 16 residues. The germline V gene has CDR1 SNHLY and CDR2 FYNNEI.

The chain employs TRBV9 and TRBJ1-3; D is ambiguous. The germline CDR1 and CDR2 sequences are SGDLS and YYNGEE. V lost 0 bases, J lost 4 bases, and 8 bases lay in between. The CDR3 is 14 residues long. The CDR3 DNA reads as TGTGCCAGCAGCGTAGTAACAGACGGAAACACCATATATTTT. Its translation: CASSVVTDGNTIYF.

This clone was seen more than once but under ten times. The chain joins TRBV5-4 to TRBJ2-3; D gene unclear. V was pared by 4 bases and J by 5 bases, with 17 bases between. Looked up from germline, CDR1 is SGHNT and CDR2 is YYREEE (reference sequence). The CDR3 sequence is 15 residues long. CDR3 nucleotides: TGTGCCAGCAGCCGCCAGGCAGCAGAAAAAGATACGCAGTATTTT. This encodes CASSRQAAEKDTQYF.

Here the CDR3 reads CASSIRGPGNTIYF. For the CDR3, the DNA is TGTGCCAGTAGTATCAGGGGGCCTGGAAACACCATATATTTT. The chain is built from TRBV19 and TRBJ1-3; 8 bases match TRBD1. This CDR3 contains 14 residues. Germline V gene lookup returns CDR1 LNHDA and CDR2 SQIVND (reference sequence). The junction had 0 bases not matched to a gene; V was cut back by 3 bases and J by 2 bases.

The rearrangement uses TRBV19 and TRBJ1-3; D unclear. Trimming pared 7 bases from V and 4 bases from J, leaving 23 bases between. CDR1 and CDR2 (germline): LNHDA, SQIVND (reference sequence). There are 17 residues in the CDR3. The CDR3 DNA reads TGTGCCAGTAAAAGTCTGGGAGGACCATCGGGAGGAAACACCATATATTTT. This encodes CASKSLGGPSGGNTIYF. Full variable domain (rest looked up from reference TRBV19 and TRBJ1-3): DGGITQSPKYLFRKEGQNVTLSCEQNLNHDAMYWYRQDPGQGLRLIYYSQIVNDFQKGDIAEGYSVSREKKESFPLTVTSAQKNPTAFYLCASKSLGGPSGGNTIYFGEGSWLTVV.

In this sample, this clone turned up once. The chain has TRBV10-2 and TRBJ1-2, with 11 bases identical to TRBD1. This CDR3 has 14 residues. Germline V gives CDR1 WSHSY, CDR2 SAAADI. V gave up 8 bases and J gave up 2 bases; unmatched junction bases: 4. The CDR3 loop reads CASGGDRGNYGYTF. The CDR3 DNA sequence: TGCGCCAGCGGAGGGGACAGGGGGAACTATGGCTACACCTTC.

This clone was picked up a small number of times. This chain connects TRBV29-1 to TRBJ2-2; TRBD1 might be the D (6 bases). Germline loops: CDR1 SQVTM, CDR2 ANQGSEA. There are 14 residues in the CDR3. Trimming shortened V by 4 bases and J by 4 bases, and 13 bases separated the two germline ends. The CDR3 loop is CSVGGAGATGELFF. The CDR3 DNA reads as TGCAGCGTTGGTGGGGCAGGGGCCACCGGGGAGCTGTTTTTT.

This clone has just a few counts. This sequence joins TRBV5-6 and TRBJ1-5; 8 bases map to TRBD1. The length of the CDR3 is 15 residues. After removal of 0 bases from V and 4 bases from J, the junction contained 3 bases not matched to a gene. Looked up from germline, CDR1 is SGHDT and CDR2 is YYEEEE. The CDR3 region has the DNA TGTGCCAGCAGCTTGGGTACAGGGGGGAATCAGCCCCAGCATTTT. The encoded protein is CASSLGTGGNQPQHF.

This sequence joins TRBV18 and TRBJ2-1; TRBD1 aligns across 8 bases. This CDR3 region has 14 residues. Per germline, CDR1 KGHSH and CDR2 LQKENI. V lost 5 bases, J lost 7 bases, and 7 bases stayed unmatched. The CDR3 is CASSVQGALNEQFF. CDR3 in DNA: TGTGCCAGCTCAGTGCAGGGGGCGCTTAATGAGCAGTTCTTC.

The V gene is TRBV2, the J gene TRBJ2-7, with D perhaps TRBD2 (6 bases). The V end lost 7 bases, the J end lost 4 bases, and 14 bases lay between the germline ends. In germline, CDR1 is SNHLY, CDR2 FYNNEI. This CDR3 has 13 residues. The CDR3 nucleotides read TGTGCCAGCACTATTATCGGGGGTTACGAGCAGTACTTC. Residues: CASTIIGGYEQYF.

The chain uses TRBV5-6 and TRBJ2-7, with D uncertain. This CDR3 is 14 amino acids long. V was shortened by 5 bases and J by 7 bases, with 19 bases between the two germline ends. Germline-derived CDR1 and CDR2 are SGHDT and YYEEEE. In DNA form, the CDR3 reads TGTGCCAGCAGTTTGAGGCGGCCCCCTTGGGAGCAGTACGTC. This translates into CASSLRRPPWEQYV.

The chain couples TRBV25-1 to TRBJ2-2, with unresolved D. The CDR3 is 11 residues long. Trimming pared 3 bases from V and 8 bases from J, leaving 4 bases between. CDR1 MGHDK and CDR2 SYGVNS come from the germline V gene. The CDR3 region has the DNA TGTGCCAGCAGTGACGTTGGGGAGCTGTTTTTT. Translated, it gives CASSDVGELFF.

The chain couples TRBV12-5 to TRBJ2-1; TRBD2 matches 9 bases. Germline V gene lookup returns CDR1 LGHNT and CDR2 FRNRAP. The ends lost 3 bases at V and 5 bases at J; junction bases unmatched: 11. The CDR3 totals 17 residues. The CDR3 loop is CASGFGSTSGQNNEQFF. DNA of the CDR3: TGTGCTAGTGGTTTTGGTTCCACTAGCGGGCAAAACAATGAGCAGTTCTTC.

The chain links TRBV15 to TRBJ1-4; D gene unclear. This CDR3 has 14 residues. Germline V gene lookup returns CDR1 LNHNV and CDR2 YYDKDF (reference sequence). Trimming pared 0 bases from V and 5 bases from J, leaving 7 bases between. Here the CDR3 DNA reads TGTGCCACCAGCAGAGATCGAGGAAATGAAAAACTGTTTTTT. Its translation is CATSRDRGNEKLFF.

V and J are TRBV18 and TRBJ2-7, with TRBD2 identical over 8 bases. Germline V gives CDR1 KGHSH, CDR2 LQKENI. J was trimmed by 2 bases and V by 3 bases; bases with no gene match: 3. The CDR3 is made up of 14 amino acids. CDR3 sequence: CASSPREGPYEQYV. Written as DNA, the CDR3 is TGTGCCAGCTCACCTCGGGAGGGCCCCTACGAGCAGTACGTC.

The rearrangement links TRBV6-5 to TRBJ1-1, with a weak D call TRBD1 (5 bases). The V end lost 5 bases, the J end lost 1 base, and 8 bases lay between the germline ends. Germline lookup yields CDR1 MNHEY and CDR2 SVGAGI. The CDR3 covers 13 residues. The CDR3 region is CASSPQGNTEAFF. CDR3 nucleotides: TGTGCCAGCAGTCCCCAGGGGAACACTGAAGCTTTCTTT.

The genes are TRBV2 and TRBJ1-1; no clear D. V lost 4 bases, J lost 2 bases, and 11 bases lay in between. There are 14 residues in the CDR3. Per the germline V gene, CDR1 is SNHLY and CDR2 is FYNNEI. The CDR3 DNA reads TGTGCCAGCAGTGTCCTTAGACATAACACTGAAGCTTTCTTT. Translation: CASSVLRHNTEAFF. Full variable domain (remainder filled in from reference TRBV2 and TRBJ1-1): EPEVTQTPSHQVTQMGQEVILRCVPISNHLYFYWYRQILGQKVEFLVSFYNNEISEKSEIFDDQFSVERPDGSNFTLKIRSTKLEDSAMYFCASSVLRHNTEAFFGQGTRLTVV.

This chain uses TRBV19 with TRBJ2-6, with 10 bases fitting TRBD1. V lost 6 bases, J lost 1 base, and 6 bases stayed unmatched. This CDR3 has 17 residues. Per the germline V gene, CDR1 is LNHDA and CDR2 is SQIVND (reference sequence). The CDR3 loop is CASRSGTGASGANVLTF. CDR3 in DNA: TGTGCCAGTAGATCCGGGACAGGGGCATCTGGGGCCAACGTCCTGACTTTC.

This sequence joins TRBV18 and TRBJ1-6; 7 bases match TRBD1. CDR1 KGHSH and CDR2 LQKENI come from the germline V gene. The CDR3 has 14 residues. V shed 5 bases, J shed 7 bases, and the junction held 5 bases outside the gene matches. CDR3 sequence: CASSTGTENSPLHF. The CDR3 coding sequence is TGTGCCAGCTCAACCGGGACAGAGAATTCACCCCTCCACTTT.

The gene calls are TRBV18 and TRBJ1-1; TRBD1 is a possible D gene (6 bases). Per the germline V gene, CDR1 is KGHSH and CDR2 is LQKENI. The CDR3 has 14 residues. V was clipped by 2 bases and J by 11 bases, with 18 bases between them. CDR3 coding DNA: TGTGCCAGCTCACCAATTTCAGGGGCTACGGGGGCTTTCTTT. Translating gives CASSPISGATGAFF.

This clone was seen only a few times. The chain carries TRBV30 and TRBJ2-1; D is perhaps TRBD2 (7 bases). Germline CDR1 GTSNPN, CDR2 SVGIG (reference sequence). This CDR3 is 13 amino acids long. V lost 0 bases and J lost 7, with 10 bases in between. The CDR3 region is CAWSVQGGNEQFF. In DNA, the CDR3 is TGTGCCTGGAGTGTACAGGGAGGGAATGAGCAGTTCTTC.

The V gene is TRBV10-3, the J gene TRBJ2-1; 12 nucleotides match TRBD2. The CDR3 extends over 15 amino acids. V was clipped by 6 bases and J by 9 bases; unmatched bases: 9. Germline CDR1 is ENHRY and CDR2 is SYGVKD. CDR3 coding DNA: TGTGCCATCAGCATGACTAGCGGGAGATTCATTGAGCAGTTCTTC. Amino acids: CAISMTSGRFIEQFF.

The chain joins TRBV6-5 to TRBJ1-6; possible D gene TRBD1, 5 bases. V was shortened by 5 bases and J by 7 bases, with 15 bases between the two germline ends. Germline CDR1 reads MNHEY; CDR2 reads SVGAGI. This CDR3 contains 15 residues. The CDR3 region is CASSRVTAFNSPLHF. CDR3 in DNA: TGTGCCAGCAGTCGGGTGACAGCCTTCAATTCACCCCTCCACTTT.

V gene TRBV29-1 combines with J gene TRBJ1-4, with 7 bases that match TRBD1. Germline V gene data show CDR1 as SQVTM and CDR2 as ANQGSEA. V dropped 6 bases and J dropped 8; count of bases not matched to a gene: 9. The CDR3 has 13 amino acids. CDR3: CSVTRGIGEKLFF. CDR3 nucleotides: TGCAGCGTCACCAGGGGGATTGGGGAAAAACTGTTTTTT.

The chain combines TRBV29-1 with TRBJ1-2, with D possibly being TRBD1 (5 bases). This CDR3 is 13 amino acids long. V lost 3 bases and J 0 bases, leaving 8 bases between the germline ends. Germline V gene lookup returns CDR1 SQVTM and CDR2 ANQGSEA. Written as DNA, the CDR3 is TGCAGCGTTGACGGGGGGACTAACTATGGCTACACCTTC. Translating it yields CSVDGGTNYGYTF. Using reference TRBV29-1 and TRBJ1-2 for the parts outside the CDR3, the full variable domain is SAVISQKPSRDICQRGTSLTIQCQVDSQVTMMFWYRQQPGQSLTLIATANQGSEATYESGFVIDKFPISRPNLTFSTLTVSNMSPEDSSIYLCSVDGGTNYGYTFGSGTRLTVV.